These 11 T cell receptor beta chains were all obtained from the same sample, sequenced in a study of blood T cell repertoires in COVID-19. The table came from immunoSEQ multiplex PCR; TCRdb's copy has only in-frame clones and leaves some out. The table has 150,000 or so clones, 87% seen once. Sequencing was done on a sample of PBMCs or T cells enriched from blood (not recorded which). The receptors were gathered from a woman aged 40 to 50 who had been exposed to COVID-19.

The rearrangement uses TRBV5-1 and TRBJ2-3; D may be TRBD2 (6 bases). CDR1 and CDR2 from the germline V gene are SGHRS and YFSETQ. The CDR3 is 11 residues long. V was shortened by 9 bases and J by 4 bases, with 9 bases between the two germline ends. CDR3 residues: CATWEADTQYF. CDR3 DNA: TGCGCCACCTGGGAGGCAGATACGCAGTATTTT. Combining the CDR3 with reference TRBV5-1 and TRBJ2-3 gives the whole variable domain KAGVTQTPRYLIKTRGQQVTLSCSPISGHRSVSWYQQTPGQGLQFLFEYFSETQRNKGNFPGRFSGRQFSNSRSEMNVSTLELGDSALYLCATWEADTQYFGPGTRLTVL.

The J gene is TRBJ1-1, the V gene TRBV20-1; a possible D gene is TRBD1 (5 bases). V was clipped by 3 bases and J by 1 base, with 12 bases between them. From germline, CDR1 is DFQATT and CDR2 SNEGSKA (reference sequence). The CDR3 is made up of 14 amino acids. CDR3 sequence: CSASGDSRNTEAFF. Here the CDR3 DNA reads TGCAGTGCTAGTGGGGACTCAAGGAACACTGAAGCTTTCTTT.

This sequence joins TRBV19 and TRBJ1-6; D unclear. Germline CDR1 reads LNHDA; CDR2 reads SQIVND (reference sequence). There are 14 residues in the CDR3. V lost 3 bases to trimming and J lost 10 bases, with 13 bases between them. Written as DNA, the CDR3 is TGTGCCAGTAGTATTGTGGAGGGCTTATCACCCCTCCACTTT. Residues: CASSIVEGLSPLHF.

The chain links TRBV11-3 to TRBJ2-2, with TRBD1 matching 8 bases. The length of the CDR3 is 16 residues. Germline CDR1 SGHNT, CDR2 YENEEA. V lost 5 bases, J lost 7 bases, and 12 bases stayed unmatched. The DNA for the CDR3 is TGTGCCAGCAGCCCGGACGGACAGGGCGGCGGCGGGGAGCTGTTTTTT. Amino acids: CASSPDGQGGGGELFF.

The V gene is TRBV4-1, the J gene TRBJ2-5, with 8 nucleotides matching TRBD2. V gave up 3 bases and J gave up 5 bases; unmatched junction bases: 8. CDR3 size: 15 residues. CDR1 is MGHRA and CDR2 is YSYEKL in the germline V gene. The CDR3 DNA reads as TGCGCCAGCAGCCAGGGACTAGTGCCCCTCGAGACCCAGTACTTC. It encodes CASSQGLVPLETQYF.

The genes are TRBV28 and TRBJ1-2, with 8 bases aligning to TRBD1. V lost 3 bases to trimming and J lost 4 bases; unmatched junction nucleotides: 4. CDR1 MDHEN and CDR2 SYDVKM come from the germline V gene. There are 14 residues in the CDR3. CDR3 bases: TGTGCCAGCAGTTTTGAACAGGGGGTCTATGGCTACACCTTC. Its translation is CASSFEQGVYGYTF.

This clone was counted once. This chain links TRBV18 with TRBJ2-2, with a tentative D call TRBD2 (5 bases). Trimming took off 4 bases at V and 4 bases at J, with 16 bases between the two ends. The CDR3 has 16 residues. Germline CDR1 and CDR2: KGHSH and LQKENI. CDR3 in amino acids: CASSRTGVAGTGELFF. The CDR3 DNA is TGTGCCAGCTCACGAACCGGGGTGGCGGGCACCGGGGAGCTGTTTTTT.

The chain joins TRBV5-1 to TRBJ1-1; TRBD1 might be the D (6 bases). With 4 bases removed from V and 3 bases from J, the gap between germline ends came to 10 bases. Germline CDR1 and CDR2: SGHRS and YFSETQ. This CDR3 comprises 13 residues. The CDR3: CASSTRGDTEAFF. The CDR3 DNA sequence: TGCGCCAGCAGCACCAGGGGAGACACTGAAGCTTTCTTT. The entire variable domain, with the rest obtained from reference TRBV5-1 and TRBJ1-1, is as follows: KAGVTQTPRYLIKTRGQQVTLSCSPISGHRSVSWYQQTPGQGLQFLFEYFSETQRNKGNFPGRFSGRQFSNSRSEMNVSTLELGDSALYLCASSTRGDTEAFFGQGTRLTVV.

Here the CDR3 DNA reads TGTGCCAGCAGCCGTAGCTCCTACGAGCAGTACTTC. Encoded protein: CASSRSSYEQYF. The chain recombines TRBV7-9 with TRBJ2-7, with D hard to call. This CDR3 comprises 12 residues. The germline gives CDR1 SEHNR, CDR2 FQNEAQ (reference sequence). Trimming pared 5 bases from V and 0 bases from J, leaving 5 bases between.

The V gene is TRBV10-2, the J gene TRBJ2-3; D unclear. Germline CDR1 and CDR2: WSHSY and SAAADI. CDR3 length equals 14 residues. V lost 2 bases, J lost 1 base, and 7 bases lay in between. The CDR3 loop reads CASSEISGTDTQYF. The CDR3 nucleotides read TGCGCCAGCAGTGAGATAAGCGGCACAGATACGCAGTATTTT.

This chain joins TRBV7-2 and TRBJ2-1, with a possible D match to TRBD2 (7 bases). CDR1 is SGHTA, CDR2 FQGNSA, per germline. V lost 3 bases and J lost 5, with 14 bases in between. CDR3 size: 15 residues. The CDR3 spells CASSFPGGGHNEQFF. The DNA of the CDR3 is TGTGCCAGCAGCTTTCCGGGGGGCGGCCACAATGAGCAGTTCTTC.